This T cell receptor beta chain was recorded in a study of sequential checkpoint blockade in melanoma. CDR3 size: 18 residues. CDR1 is LGHNA and CDR2 is YSLEER in the germline V gene. The trim removed 1 base at V and 2 bases at J, leaving 4 bases unmatched. This sample's treatment: randomized to nivolumab then ipilimumab (arm A) or the reverse (arm B). Clones were sequenced by immunoSEQ multiplex PCR, and TCRdb holds only the in-frame ones, with some missing. The sample contains 15,000 to 20,000 clones, 85% to 95% of which appear only once. This clonotype originated in a human donor with melanoma. The rearrangement links TRBV4-3 to TRBJ2-1, with 14 bases aligning to TRBD2. The sequencing here drew on CD8+ T cells sorted from blood (inferred from file names), taken from a patient given nivolumab and ipilimumab in sequence. CDR3 DNA sequence: TGCGCCAGCAGCCAAGGACTAGCGGGAGGGCCGACCTACAATGAGCAGTTCTTC. It is translated as CASSQGLAGGPTYNEQFF.